This TCR beta chain was documented in a study of blood T cell repertoires in COVID-19. Study overall: Sites across the United States, Italy and Spain contributed samples from acute and convalescent COVID-19. PBMCs, B-cell-depleted T cells, or T cells provided the cDNA or gDNA that made up the material.

Original analysis: Amplification with reference gene primers provided the estimates of nucleated cell counts. Sequenced by immunoSEQ multiplex PCR; TCRdb stores in-frame clones only, minus some. The DNA was the basis for D and trimming; V, J and clone size are from that table. Counted here are about 110,000 clones, approximately 70% occurring once; the ten biggest clones make up more than 1.5%. The CDR3 totals 15 residues. Germline CDR1 MRHNA, CDR2 SNTAGT. Trimming took 6 bases from V and 1 from J; bases not matched to a gene: 2. The sequence was obtained from a woman in her thirties or forties with acute or convalescent COVID-19. V is TRBV6-4 and J is TRBJ2-3, with 12 bases fitting TRBD2. Sequencing was done on a sample of peripheral blood. CDR3 amino acids: CASSRLAGGTDTQYF. CDR3 nucleotide sequence: TGTGCCAGCAGCCGACTAGCGGGGGGCACAGATACGCAGTATTTT.